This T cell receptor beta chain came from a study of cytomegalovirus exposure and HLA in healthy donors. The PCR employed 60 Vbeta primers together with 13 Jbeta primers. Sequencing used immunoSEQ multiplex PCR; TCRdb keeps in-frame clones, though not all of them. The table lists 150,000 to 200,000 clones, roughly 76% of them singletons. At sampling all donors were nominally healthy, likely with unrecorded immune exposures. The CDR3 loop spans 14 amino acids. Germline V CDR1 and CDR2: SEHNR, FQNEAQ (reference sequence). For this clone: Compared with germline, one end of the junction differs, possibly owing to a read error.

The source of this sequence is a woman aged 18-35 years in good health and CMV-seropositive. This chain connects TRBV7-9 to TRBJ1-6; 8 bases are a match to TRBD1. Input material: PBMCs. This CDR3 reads CTSSPGQADSPLHF. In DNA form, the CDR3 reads TGTACCAGCAGCCCGGGACAGGCCGATTCACCCCTCCACTTT.